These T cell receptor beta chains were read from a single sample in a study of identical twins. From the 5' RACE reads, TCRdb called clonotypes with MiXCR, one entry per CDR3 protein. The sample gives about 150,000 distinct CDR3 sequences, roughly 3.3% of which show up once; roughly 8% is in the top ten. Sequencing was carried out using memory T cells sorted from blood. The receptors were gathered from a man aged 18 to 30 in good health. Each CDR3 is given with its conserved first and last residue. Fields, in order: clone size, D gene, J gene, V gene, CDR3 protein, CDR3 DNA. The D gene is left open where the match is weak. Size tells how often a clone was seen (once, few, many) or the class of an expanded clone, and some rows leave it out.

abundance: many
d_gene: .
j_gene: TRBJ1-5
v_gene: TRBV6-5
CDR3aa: CASSYSGNNQPQHF
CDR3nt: TGTGCCAGCAGTTACTCGGGGAACAATCAGCCCCAGCATTTT

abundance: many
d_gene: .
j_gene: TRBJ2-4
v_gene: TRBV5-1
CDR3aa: CASNSGQPKNIQYF
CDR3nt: TGCGCCAGCAACTCGGGCCAGCCCAAAAACATTCAGTACTTC

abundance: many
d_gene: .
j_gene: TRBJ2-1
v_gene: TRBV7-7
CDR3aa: CASSLGRLVGASEQFF
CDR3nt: TGTGCCAGCAGCTTAGGGAGACTAGTTGGAGCGTCTGAGCAGTTCTTC

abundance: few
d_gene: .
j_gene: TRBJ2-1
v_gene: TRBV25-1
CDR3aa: CASSGDNYNEQFF
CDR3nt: TGTGCCAGCAGCGGGGACAACTACAATGAGCAGTTCTTC

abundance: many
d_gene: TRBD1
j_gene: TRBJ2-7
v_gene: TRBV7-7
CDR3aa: CASSLTRRDRSYTYEQYF
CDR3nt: TGTGCCAGCAGCCTAACGAGGCGGGACAGGAGTTATACCTACGAGCAGTACTTC

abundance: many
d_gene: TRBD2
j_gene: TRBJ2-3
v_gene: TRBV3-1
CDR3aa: CASSQEWRGLAGKRGGDTQYF
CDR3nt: TGTGCCAGCAGCCAAGAGTGGCGCGGACTAGCGGGCAAAAGAGGTGGAGATACGCAGTATTTT

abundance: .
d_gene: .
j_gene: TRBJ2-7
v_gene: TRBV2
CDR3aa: CASSVGPGGQYF
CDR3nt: TGTGCCAGCAGTGTTGGGCCCGGCGGGCAGTACTTC

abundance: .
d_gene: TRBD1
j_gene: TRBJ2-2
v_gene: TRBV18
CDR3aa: CASSPRQGDTGELFF
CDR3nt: TGTGCCAGCTCACCACGACAGGGGGACACCGGGGAGCTGTTTTTT

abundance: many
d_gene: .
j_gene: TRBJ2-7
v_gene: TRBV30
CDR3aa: CAWSGLYEQYF
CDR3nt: TGTGCCTGGAGTGGCCTCTACGAGCAGTACTTC

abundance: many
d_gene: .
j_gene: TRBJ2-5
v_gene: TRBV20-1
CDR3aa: CSARVSFQETQYF
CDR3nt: TGCAGTGCTAGAGTCAGTTTCCAAGAGACCCAGTACTTC

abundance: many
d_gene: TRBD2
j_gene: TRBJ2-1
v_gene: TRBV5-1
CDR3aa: CASSLISLAGDSEQFF
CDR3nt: TGCGCCAGCAGCTTAATCTCTCTAGCGGGAGACTCTGAGCAGTTCTTC

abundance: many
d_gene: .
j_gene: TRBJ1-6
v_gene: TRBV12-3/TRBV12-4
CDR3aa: CASSLQGNDSPLHF
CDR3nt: TGTGCCAGCAGCCTACAGGGAAATGATTCACCCCTCCACTTT

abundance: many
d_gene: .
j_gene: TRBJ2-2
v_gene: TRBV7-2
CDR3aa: CASSSGQWGELFF
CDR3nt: TGTGCCAGCAGCTCCGGGCAGTGGGGGGAGCTGTTTTTT

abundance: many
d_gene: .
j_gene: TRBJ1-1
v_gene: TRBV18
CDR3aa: CASSPQSGDTEAFF
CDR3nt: TGTGCCAGCTCACCACAGTCGGGTGACACTGAAGCTTTCTTT

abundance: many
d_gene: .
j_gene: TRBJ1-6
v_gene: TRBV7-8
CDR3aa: CASSLGRSHNSPLHF
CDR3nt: TGTGCCAGCAGCTTGGGCAGGAGCCATAATTCACCCCTCCACTTT

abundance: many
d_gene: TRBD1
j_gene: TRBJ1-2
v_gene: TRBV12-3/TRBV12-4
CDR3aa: CASSFDRALNTNYGYTF
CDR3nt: TGTGCCAGCAGTTTCGACAGGGCCCTAAATACTAACTATGGCTACACCTTC

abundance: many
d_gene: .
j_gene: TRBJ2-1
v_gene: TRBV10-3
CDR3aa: CAISGGVDNEQFF
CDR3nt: TGTGCCATCAGTGGAGGGGTTGACAATGAGCAGTTCTTC

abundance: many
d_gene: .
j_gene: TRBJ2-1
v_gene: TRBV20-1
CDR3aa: CSAETGQASDNEQFF
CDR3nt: TGCAGTGCAGAAACGGGACAAGCTTCAGACAATGAGCAGTTCTTC

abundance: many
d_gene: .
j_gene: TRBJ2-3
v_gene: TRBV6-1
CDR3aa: CASRALSSTDTQYF
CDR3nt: TGTGCCAGCAGGGCTCTAAGTAGCACAGATACGCAGTATTTT

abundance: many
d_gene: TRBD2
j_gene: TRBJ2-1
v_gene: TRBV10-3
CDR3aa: CAISEQLATYNEQFF
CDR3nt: TGTGCCATCAGTGAGCAACTAGCGACCTACAATGAGCAGTTCTTC

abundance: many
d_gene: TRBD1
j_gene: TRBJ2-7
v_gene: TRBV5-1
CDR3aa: CASSESPGQGYEQYF
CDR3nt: TGCGCCAGCAGCGAGAGCCCGGGACAGGGTTACGAGCAGTACTTC

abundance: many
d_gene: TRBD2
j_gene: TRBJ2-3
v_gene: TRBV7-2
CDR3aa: CASSLGASGSGTDTQYF
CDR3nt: TGTGCCAGCAGCTTAGGGGCTAGCGGGAGTGGCACAGATACGCAGTATTTT